These 3 T cell receptor beta chains share one sample of origin, sequenced in a study of shared clonotypes between healthy human individuals. Measured with immunoSEQ multiplex PCR; TCRdb has only the in-frame clones, and not every one. The data hold around 940,000 clones, with approximately 80% observed a single time. The sequencing input was memory CD4+ T cells sorted from blood. The subset denotes: CD45RA-negative fraction. The receptor source for this set is a young man in good health.

The chain carries TRBV15 and TRBJ2-7; the D gene is possibly TRBD2 (6 bases). CDR1 is LNHNV and CDR2 is YYDKDF in the germline V gene (reference sequence). This CDR3 has 15 amino acids. Trimming left V 0 bases short and J 3 bases short, with 12 bases between. CDR3 nucleotide sequence: TGTGCCACCAGCAGAGATGATGGGGGACTCTACGAGCAGTACTTC. This encodes CATSRDDGGLYEQYF.

For this clone: Other DNA sequences in this specimen translate into the identical CDR3. The chain joins TRBV2 to TRBJ2-7; D not resolved. The V gene's germline CDR1 is SNHLY and CDR2 FYNNEI. Trimming removed 4 bases from V and 1 base from J, with 5 bases in between. This CDR3 contains 12 residues. Written as DNA, the CDR3 is TGTGCCAGCAGTGGGCAGTCCTACGAGCAGTACTTC. Protein: CASSGQSYEQYF.

V usage is TRBV28 and J usage is TRBJ2-7; no definite D call. CDR1 and CDR2 from the germline V gene are MDHEN and SYDVKM. V lost 7 bases to trimming and J lost 2 bases, with 12 bases between them. The CDR3 spans 13 residues. The CDR3 DNA reads as TGTGCCAGCACCTCAAGGTCTCCCTACGAGCAGTACTTC. As protein: CASTSRSPYEQYF. Full variable domain (outside the CDR3, taken from reference TRBV28 and TRBJ2-7): DVKVTQSSRYLVKRTGEKVFLECVQDMDHENMFWYRQDPGLGLRLIYFSYDVKMKEKGDIPEGYSVSREKKERFSLILESASTNQTSMYLCASTSRSPYEQYFGPGTRLTVT.